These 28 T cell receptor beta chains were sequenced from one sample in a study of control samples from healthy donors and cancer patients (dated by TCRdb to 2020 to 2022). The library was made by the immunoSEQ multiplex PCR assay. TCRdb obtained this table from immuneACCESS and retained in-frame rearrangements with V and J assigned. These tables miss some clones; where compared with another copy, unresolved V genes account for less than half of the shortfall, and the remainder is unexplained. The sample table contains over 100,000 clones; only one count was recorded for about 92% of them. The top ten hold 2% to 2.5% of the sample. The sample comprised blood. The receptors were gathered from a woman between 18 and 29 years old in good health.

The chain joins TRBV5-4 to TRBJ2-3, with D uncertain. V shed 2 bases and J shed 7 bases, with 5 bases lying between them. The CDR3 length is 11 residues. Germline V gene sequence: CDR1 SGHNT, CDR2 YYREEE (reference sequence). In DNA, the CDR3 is TGTGCCAGCAGCTTTAGCCATACGCAGTATTTT. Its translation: CASSFSHTQYF.

The CDR3 bases are TGTGCCAGCAGCACACAGGGGGCGCTAGGAGGATACACCTTC. Translating gives CASSTQGALGGYTF. The J gene is TRBJ1-2, the V gene TRBV9, with 9 positions matching TRBD1. This CDR3 spans 14 amino acids. The V gene's germline CDR1 is SGDLS and CDR2 YYNGEE. The junction had 12 bases not matched to a gene; V was cut back by 4 bases and J by 11 bases.

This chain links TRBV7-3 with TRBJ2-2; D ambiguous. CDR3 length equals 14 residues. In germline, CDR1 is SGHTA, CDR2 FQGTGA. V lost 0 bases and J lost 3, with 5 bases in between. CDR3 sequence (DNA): TGTGCCAGCAGCTTAACCCAGGACACCGGGGAGCTGTTTTTT. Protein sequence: CASSLTQDTGELFF.

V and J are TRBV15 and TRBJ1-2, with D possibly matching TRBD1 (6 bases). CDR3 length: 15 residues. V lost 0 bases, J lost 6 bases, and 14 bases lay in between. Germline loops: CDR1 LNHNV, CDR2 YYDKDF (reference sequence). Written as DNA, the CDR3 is TGTGCCACCAGCAGAGATCGACCAGGGGATCATGGCTACACCTTC. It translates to CATSRDRPGDHGYTF. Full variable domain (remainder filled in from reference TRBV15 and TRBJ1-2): DAMVIQNPRYQVTQFGKPVTLSCSQTLNHNVMYWYQQKSSQAPKLLFHYYDKDFNNEADTPDNFQSRRPNTSFCFLDIRSPGLGDTAMYLCATSRDRPGDHGYTFGSGTRLTVV.

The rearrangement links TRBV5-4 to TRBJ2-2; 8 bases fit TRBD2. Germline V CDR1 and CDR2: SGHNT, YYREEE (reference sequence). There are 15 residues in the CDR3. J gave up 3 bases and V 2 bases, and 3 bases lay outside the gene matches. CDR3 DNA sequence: TGTGCCAGCAGCTTACCGGGACTAGACACCGGGGAGCTGTTTTTT. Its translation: CASSLPGLDTGELFF.

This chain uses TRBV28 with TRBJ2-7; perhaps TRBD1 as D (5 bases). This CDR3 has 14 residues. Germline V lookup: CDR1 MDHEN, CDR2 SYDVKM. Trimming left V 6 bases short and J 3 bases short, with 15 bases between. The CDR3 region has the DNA TGTGCCAGCAGGGCAGGGCCCATCCACTACGAGCAGTACTTC. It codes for CASRAGPIHYEQYF. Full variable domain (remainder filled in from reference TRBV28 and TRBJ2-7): DVKVTQSSRYLVKRTGEKVFLECVQDMDHENMFWYRQDPGLGLRLIYFSYDVKMKEKGDIPEGYSVSREKKERFSLILESASTNQTSMYLCASRAGPIHYEQYFGPGTRLTVT.

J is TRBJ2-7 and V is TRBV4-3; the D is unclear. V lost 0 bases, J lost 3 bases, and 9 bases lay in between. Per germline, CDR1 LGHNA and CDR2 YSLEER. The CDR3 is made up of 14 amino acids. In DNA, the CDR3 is TGCGCCAGCAGCCAAGATGACTCCGGCTACGAGCAGTACTTC. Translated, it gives CASSQDDSGYEQYF.

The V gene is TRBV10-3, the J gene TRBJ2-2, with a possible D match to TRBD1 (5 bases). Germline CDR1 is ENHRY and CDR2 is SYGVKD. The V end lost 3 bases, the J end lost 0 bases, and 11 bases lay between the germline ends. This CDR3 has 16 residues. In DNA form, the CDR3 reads TGTGCCATCAGTGATAGGACAAGCCCGAACACCGGGGAGCTGTTTTTT. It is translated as CAISDRTSPNTGELFF.

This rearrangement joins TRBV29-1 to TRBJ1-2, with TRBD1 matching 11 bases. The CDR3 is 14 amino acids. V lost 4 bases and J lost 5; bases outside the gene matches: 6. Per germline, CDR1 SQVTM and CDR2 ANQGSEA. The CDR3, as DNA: TGCAGCGTTGGGACAGGGGGCAGTAGGTATGGCTACACCTTC. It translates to CSVGTGGSRYGYTF. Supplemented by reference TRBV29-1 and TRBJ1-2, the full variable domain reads SAVISQKPSRDICQRGTSLTIQCQVDSQVTMMFWYRQQPGQSLTLIATANQGSEATYESGFVIDKFPISRPNLTFSTLTVSNMSPEDSSIYLCSVGTGGSRYGYTFGSGTRLTVV.

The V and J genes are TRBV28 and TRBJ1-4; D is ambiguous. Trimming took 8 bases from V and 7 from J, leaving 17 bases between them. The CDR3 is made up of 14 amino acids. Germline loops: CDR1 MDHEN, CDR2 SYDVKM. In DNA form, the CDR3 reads TGTGCCAGCGGACTGATCATTAGCGGTGAAAAACTGTTTTTT. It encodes CASGLIISGEKLFF.

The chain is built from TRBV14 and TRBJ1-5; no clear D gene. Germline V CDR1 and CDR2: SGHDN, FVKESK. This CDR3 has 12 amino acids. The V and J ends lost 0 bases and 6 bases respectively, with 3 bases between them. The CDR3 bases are TGTGCCAGCAGCCAAGATGGTCAGCCCCAGCATTTT. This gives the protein CASSQDGQPQHF.

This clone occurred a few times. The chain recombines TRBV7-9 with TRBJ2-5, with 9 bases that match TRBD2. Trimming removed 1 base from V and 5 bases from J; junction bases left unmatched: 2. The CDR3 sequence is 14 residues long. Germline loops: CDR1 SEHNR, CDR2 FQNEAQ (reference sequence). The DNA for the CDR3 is TGTGCCAGCAGCTTAGGTGCGGGGGGGGAGACCCAGTACTTC. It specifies CASSLGAGGETQYF.

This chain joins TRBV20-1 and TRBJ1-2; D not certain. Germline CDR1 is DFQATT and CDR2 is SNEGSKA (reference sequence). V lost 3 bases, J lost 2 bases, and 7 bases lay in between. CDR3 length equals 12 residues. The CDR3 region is CSASFRNYGYTF. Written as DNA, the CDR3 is TGCAGTGCTAGTTTCCGGAACTATGGCTACACCTTC.

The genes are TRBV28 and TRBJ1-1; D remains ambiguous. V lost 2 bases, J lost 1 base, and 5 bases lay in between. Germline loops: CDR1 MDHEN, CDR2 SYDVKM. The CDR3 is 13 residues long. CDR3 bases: TGTGCCAGCAGTTTACAGAGGAACACTGAAGCTTTCTTT. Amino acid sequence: CASSLQRNTEAFF.

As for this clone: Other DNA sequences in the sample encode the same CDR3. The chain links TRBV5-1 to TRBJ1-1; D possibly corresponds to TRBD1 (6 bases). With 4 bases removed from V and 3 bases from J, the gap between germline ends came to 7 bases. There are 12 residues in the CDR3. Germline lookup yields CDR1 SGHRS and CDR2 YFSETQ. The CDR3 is CASSTGYTEAFF. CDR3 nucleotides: TGCGCCAGCAGCACAGGGTACACTGAAGCTTTCTTT.

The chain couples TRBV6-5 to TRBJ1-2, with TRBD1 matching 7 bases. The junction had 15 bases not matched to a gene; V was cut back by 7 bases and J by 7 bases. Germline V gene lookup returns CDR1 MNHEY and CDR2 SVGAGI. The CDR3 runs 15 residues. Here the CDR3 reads CASNPVDRPKGGYTF. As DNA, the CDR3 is TGTGCCAGCAACCCTGTGGACAGGCCCAAAGGTGGCTACACCTTC.

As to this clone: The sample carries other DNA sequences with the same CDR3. DNA for the CDR3: TGTGCCAGCAGTTATCGCCTAGCGGGTGCTACCTACGAGCAGTACTTC. Residues: CASSYRLAGATYEQYF. The chain uses TRBV6-5 and TRBJ2-7, with TRBD2 identical over 8 bases. The germline CDR1 and CDR2 sequences are MNHEY and SVGAGI. The J segment lost 2 bases and the V segment lost 3 bases, leaving 9 bases of the junction unmatched. The CDR3 consists of 16 residues.

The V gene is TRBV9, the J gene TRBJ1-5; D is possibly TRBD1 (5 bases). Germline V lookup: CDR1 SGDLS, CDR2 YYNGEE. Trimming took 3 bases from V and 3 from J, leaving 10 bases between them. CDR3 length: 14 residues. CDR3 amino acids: CASSDGTHNQPQHF. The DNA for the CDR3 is TGTGCCAGCAGCGATGGGACGCACAATCAGCCCCAGCATTTT. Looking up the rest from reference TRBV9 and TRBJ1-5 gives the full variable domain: DSGVTQTPKHLITATGQRVTLRCSPRSGDLSVYWYQQSLDQGLQFLIQYYNGEERAKGNILERFSAQQFPDLHSELNLSSLELGDSALYFCASSDGTHNQPQHFGDGTRLSIL.

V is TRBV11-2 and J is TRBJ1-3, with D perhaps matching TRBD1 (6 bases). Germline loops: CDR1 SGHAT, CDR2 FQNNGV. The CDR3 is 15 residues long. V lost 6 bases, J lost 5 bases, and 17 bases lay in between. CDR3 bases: TGTGCCAGCAGGTCGGTACAGGGTAGCAGAAACACCATATATTTT. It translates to CASRSVQGSRNTIYF. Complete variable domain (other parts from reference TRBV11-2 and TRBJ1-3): EAGVAQSPRYKIIEKRQSVAFWCNPISGHATLYWYQQILGQGPKLLIQFQNNGVVDDSQLPKDRFSAERLKGVDSTLKIQPAKLEDSAVYLCASRSVQGSRNTIYFGEGSWLTVV.

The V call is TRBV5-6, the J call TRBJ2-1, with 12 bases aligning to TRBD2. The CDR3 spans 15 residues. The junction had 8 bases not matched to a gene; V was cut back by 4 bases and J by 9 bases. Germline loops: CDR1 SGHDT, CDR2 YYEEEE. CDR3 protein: CASSPGGLAGFEQFF. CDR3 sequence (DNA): TGTGCCAGCAGCCCCGGGGGACTAGCGGGTTTTGAGCAGTTCTTC.

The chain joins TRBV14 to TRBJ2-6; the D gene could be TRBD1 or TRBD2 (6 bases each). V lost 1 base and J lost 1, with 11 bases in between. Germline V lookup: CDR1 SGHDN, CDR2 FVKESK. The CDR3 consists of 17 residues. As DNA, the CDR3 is TGTGCCAGCAGCCAAGGCCCGGGGGCATCTGGGGCCAACGTCCTGACTTTC. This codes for CASSQGPGASGANVLTF.

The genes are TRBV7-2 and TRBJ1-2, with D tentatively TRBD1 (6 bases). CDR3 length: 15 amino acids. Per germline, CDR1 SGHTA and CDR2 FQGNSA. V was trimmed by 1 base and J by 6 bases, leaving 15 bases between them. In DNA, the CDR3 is TGTGCCAGCAGCTTAGACATTCGGGGGGCCAATGGCTACACCTTC. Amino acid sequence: CASSLDIRGANGYTF.

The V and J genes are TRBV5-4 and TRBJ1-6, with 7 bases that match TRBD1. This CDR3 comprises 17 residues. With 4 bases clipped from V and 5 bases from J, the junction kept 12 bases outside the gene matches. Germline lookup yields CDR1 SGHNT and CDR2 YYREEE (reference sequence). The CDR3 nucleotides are TGTGCCAGCAGCCCCACTCATGGGGGACAGCATAATTCACCCCTCCACTTT. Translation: CASSPTHGGQHNSPLHF.

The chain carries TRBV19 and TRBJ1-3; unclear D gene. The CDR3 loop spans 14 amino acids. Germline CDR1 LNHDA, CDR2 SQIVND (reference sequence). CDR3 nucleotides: TGTGACCGGCGTGAGGGAGAGGCTGGAAACACCATATATTTT. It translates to CDRREGEAGNTIYF.

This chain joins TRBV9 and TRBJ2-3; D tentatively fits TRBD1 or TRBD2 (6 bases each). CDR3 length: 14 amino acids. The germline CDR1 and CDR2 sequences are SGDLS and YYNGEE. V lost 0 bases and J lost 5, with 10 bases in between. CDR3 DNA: TGTGCCAGCAGCGTAGGACTAGGGGGAGATACGCAGTATTTT. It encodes CASSVGLGGDTQYF. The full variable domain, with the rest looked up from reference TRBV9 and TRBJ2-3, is DSGVTQTPKHLITATGQRVTLRCSPRSGDLSVYWYQQSLDQGLQFLIQYYNGEERAKGNILERFSAQQFPDLHSELNLSSLELGDSALYFCASSVGLGGDTQYFGPGTRLTVL.

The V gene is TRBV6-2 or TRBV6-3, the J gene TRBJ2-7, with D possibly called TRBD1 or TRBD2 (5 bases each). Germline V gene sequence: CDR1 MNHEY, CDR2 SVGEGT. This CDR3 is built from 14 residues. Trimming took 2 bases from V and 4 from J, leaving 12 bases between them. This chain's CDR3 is CASSYRGPLYEQYF. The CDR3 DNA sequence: TGTGCCAGCAGTTACCGGGGACCGCTTTACGAGCAGTACTTC.

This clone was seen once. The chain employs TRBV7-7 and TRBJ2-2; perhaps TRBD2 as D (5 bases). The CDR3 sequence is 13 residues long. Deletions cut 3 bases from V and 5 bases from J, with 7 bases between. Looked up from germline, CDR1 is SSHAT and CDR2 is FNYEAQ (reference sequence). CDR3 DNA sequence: TGTGCCAGCAGCTTCGGACTGACCGGGGAGCTGTTTTTT. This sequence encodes CASSFGLTGELFF.

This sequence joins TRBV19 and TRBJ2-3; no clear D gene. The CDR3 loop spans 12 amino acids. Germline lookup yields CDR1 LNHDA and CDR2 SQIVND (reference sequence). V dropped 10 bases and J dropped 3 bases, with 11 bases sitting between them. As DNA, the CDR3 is TGTGCCACCGCCTGGGGAACAGATACGCAGTATTTT. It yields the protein CATAWGTDTQYF. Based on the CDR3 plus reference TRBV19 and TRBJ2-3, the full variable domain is DGGITQSPKYLFRKEGQNVTLSCEQNLNHDAMYWYRQDPGQGLRLIYYSQIVNDFQKGDIAEGYSVSREKKESFPLTVTSAQKNPTAFYLCATAWGTDTQYFGPGTRLTVL.